The T cell receptor beta chain under discussion was sequenced for a study of identical twins. The germline gives CDR1 DFQATT, CDR2 SNEGSKA (reference sequence). Deletions cut 3 bases from V and 0 bases from J, with 11 bases between. The CDR3 spans 14 residues. Donors uniformly comprised healthy Caucasians. There are a few counts of this clonotype. The antigen is not known. A universal primer site arose from template switching, and cDNA bore unique molecular identifiers. TCRdb reprocessed the 5' RACE reads with MiXCR, giving one entry per CDR3 protein. This table holds about 1.7 million distinct CDR3 sequences, less than 35% found once. Study results and caveats: Researchers reported weaker excess twin sharing in beta out-of-frame sequences.

Sequences were obtained from cord blood. V is TRBV20-1 and J is TRBJ1-1; no definite D call. The sequence came from a newborn girl in good health. In DNA form, the CDR3 reads TGCAGTGCTAGTAGGCCCTTAATGAACACTGAAGCTTTCTTT. As protein: CSASRPLMNTEAFF.